The text below deals with one T cell receptor beta chain. Germline values: CDR1 SGHVS, CDR2 FQNEAQ. V gave up 2 bases and J gave up 4 bases, with 14 bases separating them. There are 15 residues in the CDR3. The sample is drawn from a study of blood T cell repertoires in COVID-19. Method: immunoSEQ multiplex PCR; TCRdb's copy keeps in-frame clones and lacks some. This table has about 190,000 clones, roughly 82% appearing once. The receptor's source is a woman between 25 and 40 years old who had recovered from COVID-19. Sequencing used PBMCs or T cells enriched from blood (not recorded which). The gene calls are TRBV7-8 and TRBJ2-5, with D possibly being TRBD2 (5 bases). DNA for the CDR3: TGTGCCAGCAGCTTAAGTGGGAGTCTCCGAGAGACCCAGTACTTC. This translates into CASSLSGSLRETQYF.